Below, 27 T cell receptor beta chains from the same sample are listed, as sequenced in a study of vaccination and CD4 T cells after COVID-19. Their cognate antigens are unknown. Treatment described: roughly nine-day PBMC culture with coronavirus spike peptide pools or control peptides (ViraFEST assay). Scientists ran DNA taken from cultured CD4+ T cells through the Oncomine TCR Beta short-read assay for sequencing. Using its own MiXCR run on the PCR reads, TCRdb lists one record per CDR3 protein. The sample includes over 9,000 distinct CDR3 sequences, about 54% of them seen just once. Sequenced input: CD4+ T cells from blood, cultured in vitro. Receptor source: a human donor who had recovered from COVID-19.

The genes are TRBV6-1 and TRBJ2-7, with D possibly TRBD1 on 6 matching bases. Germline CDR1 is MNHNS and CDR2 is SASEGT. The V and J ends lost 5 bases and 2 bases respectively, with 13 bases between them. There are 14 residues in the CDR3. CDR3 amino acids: CASSRTASTYEQYF. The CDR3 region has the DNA TGTGCCAGCAGTCGGACAGCCTCGACCTACGAGCAGTACTTC.

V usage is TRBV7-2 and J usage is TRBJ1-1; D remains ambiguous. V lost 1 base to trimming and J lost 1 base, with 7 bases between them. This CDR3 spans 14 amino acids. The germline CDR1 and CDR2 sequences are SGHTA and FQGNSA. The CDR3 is CASSLVAANTEAFF. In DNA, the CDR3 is TGTGCCAGCAGCTTAGTAGCCGCGAACACTGAAGCTTTCTTT.

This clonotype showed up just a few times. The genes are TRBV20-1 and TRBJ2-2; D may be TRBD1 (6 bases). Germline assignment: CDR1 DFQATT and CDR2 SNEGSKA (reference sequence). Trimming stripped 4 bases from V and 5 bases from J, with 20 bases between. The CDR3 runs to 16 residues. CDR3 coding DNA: TGCAGTGCTACAAAAACAGGGACCCGCATGACCGGGGAGCTGTTTTTT. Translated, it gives CSATKTGTRMTGELFF.

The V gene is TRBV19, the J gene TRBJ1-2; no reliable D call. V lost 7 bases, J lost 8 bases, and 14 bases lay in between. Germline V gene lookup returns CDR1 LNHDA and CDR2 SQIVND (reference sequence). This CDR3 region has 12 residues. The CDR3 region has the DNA TGTGCCAGTACCGGTTCCCTGTCCGGCTACACCTTC. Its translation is CASTGSLSGYTF.

In nucleotides, the CDR3 is TGCAGTGCTACGGAGGCTTTGCGTGGCTACACCTTC. As protein: CSATEALRGYTF. The chain uses TRBV20-1 and TRBJ1-2; D is uncertain. Germline assignment: CDR1 DFQATT and CDR2 SNEGSKA (reference sequence). V was clipped by 4 bases and J by 7 bases, with 13 bases between them. This CDR3 comprises 12 residues.

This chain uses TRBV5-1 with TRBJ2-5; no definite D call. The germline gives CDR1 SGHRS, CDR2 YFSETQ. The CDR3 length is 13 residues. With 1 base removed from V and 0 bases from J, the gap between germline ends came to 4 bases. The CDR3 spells CASSLNYQETQYF. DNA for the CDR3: TGCGCCAGCAGCTTGAACTACCAAGAGACCCAGTACTTC.

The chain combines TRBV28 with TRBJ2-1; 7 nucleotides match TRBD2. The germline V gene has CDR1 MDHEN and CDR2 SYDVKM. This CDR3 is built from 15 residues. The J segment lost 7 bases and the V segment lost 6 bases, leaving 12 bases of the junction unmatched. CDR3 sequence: CASRQGTTGGNEQFF. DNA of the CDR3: TGTGCCAGCAGGCAAGGGACTACCGGAGGGAATGAGCAGTTCTTC.

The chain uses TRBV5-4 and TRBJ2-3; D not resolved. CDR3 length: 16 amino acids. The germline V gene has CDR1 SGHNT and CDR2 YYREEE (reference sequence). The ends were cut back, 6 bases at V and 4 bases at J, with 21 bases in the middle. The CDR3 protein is CASTKGSVNRPDTQYF. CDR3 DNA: TGTGCCAGCACCAAGGGATCCGTCAATCGGCCAGATACGCAGTATTTT.

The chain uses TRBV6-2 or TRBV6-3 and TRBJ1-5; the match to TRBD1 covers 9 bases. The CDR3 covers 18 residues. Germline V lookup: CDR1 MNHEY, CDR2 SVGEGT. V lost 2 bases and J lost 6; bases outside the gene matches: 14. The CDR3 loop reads CASSYTKRGQGIAQPQHF. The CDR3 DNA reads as TGTGCCAGCAGTTACACGAAAAGGGGACAGGGCATAGCTCAGCCCCAGCATTTT.

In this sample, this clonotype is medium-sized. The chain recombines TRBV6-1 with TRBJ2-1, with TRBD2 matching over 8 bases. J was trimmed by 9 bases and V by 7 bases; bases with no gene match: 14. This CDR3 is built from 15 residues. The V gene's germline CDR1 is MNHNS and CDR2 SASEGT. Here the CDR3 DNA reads TGTGCCAGCACTCAACAACTAGCGGAGAGGGGTGAGCAGTTCTTC. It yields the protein CASTQQLAERGEQFF.

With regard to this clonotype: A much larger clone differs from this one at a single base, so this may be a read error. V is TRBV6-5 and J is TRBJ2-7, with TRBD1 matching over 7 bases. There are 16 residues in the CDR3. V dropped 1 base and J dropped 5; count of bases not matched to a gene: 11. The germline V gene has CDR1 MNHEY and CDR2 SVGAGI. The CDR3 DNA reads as TGTGCCAGCAGTTACTTTGAATCCCCAGACAGGGACGAGCAGTACTTC. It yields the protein CASSYFESPDRDEQYF.

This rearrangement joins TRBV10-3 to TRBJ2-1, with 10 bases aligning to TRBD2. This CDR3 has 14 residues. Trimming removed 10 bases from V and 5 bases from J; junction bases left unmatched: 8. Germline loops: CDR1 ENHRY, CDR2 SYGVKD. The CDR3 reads CATELAGGDNEQFF. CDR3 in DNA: TGTGCCACGGAATTAGCGGGAGGCGACAATGAGCAGTTCTTC.

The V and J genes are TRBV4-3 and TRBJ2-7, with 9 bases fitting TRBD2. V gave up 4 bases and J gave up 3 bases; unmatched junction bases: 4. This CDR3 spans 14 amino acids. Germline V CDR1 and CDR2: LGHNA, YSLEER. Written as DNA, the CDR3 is TGCGCCAGCAGCCGTATAGCGGGAGACTACGAGCAGTACTTC. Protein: CASSRIAGDYEQYF.

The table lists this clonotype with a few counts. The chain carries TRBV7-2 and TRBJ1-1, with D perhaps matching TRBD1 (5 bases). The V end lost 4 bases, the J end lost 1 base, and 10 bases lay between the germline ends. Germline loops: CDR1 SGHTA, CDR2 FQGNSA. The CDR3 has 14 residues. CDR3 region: CASSYSGGNTEAFF. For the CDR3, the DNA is TGTGCCAGCAGCTACAGCGGGGGGAACACTGAAGCTTTCTTT.

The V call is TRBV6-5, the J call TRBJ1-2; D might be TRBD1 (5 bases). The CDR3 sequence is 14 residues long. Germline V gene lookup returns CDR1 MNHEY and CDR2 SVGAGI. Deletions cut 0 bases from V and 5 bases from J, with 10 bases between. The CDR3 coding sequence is TGTGCCAGCAGTTACTCCGGGGGGGATTATGGCTACACCTTC. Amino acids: CASSYSGGDYGYTF.

Here the CDR3 reads CASSYTNYGYTF. Here the CDR3 DNA reads TGTGCCAGCAGCTACACCAACTATGGCTACACCTTC. The gene calls are TRBV5-6 and TRBJ1-2; D remains unclear. Germline V CDR1 and CDR2: SGHDT, YYEEEE. Trimming stripped 3 bases from V and 2 bases from J, with 5 bases between. The CDR3 length is 12 residues.

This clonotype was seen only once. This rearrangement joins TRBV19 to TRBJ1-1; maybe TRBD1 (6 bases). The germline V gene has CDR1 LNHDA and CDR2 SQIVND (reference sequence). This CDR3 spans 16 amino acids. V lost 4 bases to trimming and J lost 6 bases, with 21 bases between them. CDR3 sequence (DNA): TGTGCCAGTAGTACCCAAAAAACAGGGACGGGGGCTGAAGCTTTCTTT. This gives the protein CASSTQKTGTGAEAFF.

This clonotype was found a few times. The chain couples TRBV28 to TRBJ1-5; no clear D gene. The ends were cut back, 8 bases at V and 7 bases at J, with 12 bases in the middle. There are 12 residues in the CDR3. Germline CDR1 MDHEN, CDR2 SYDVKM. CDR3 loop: CASEKGGQPQHF. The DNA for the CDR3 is TGTGCCAGCGAGAAGGGAGGCCAGCCCCAGCATTTT.

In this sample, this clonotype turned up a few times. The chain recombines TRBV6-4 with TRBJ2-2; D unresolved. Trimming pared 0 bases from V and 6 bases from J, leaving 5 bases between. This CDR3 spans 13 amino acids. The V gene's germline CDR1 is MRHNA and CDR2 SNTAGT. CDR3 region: CASSDSSAGELFF. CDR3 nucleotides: TGTGCCAGCAGTGACTCCAGCGCCGGGGAGCTGTTTTTT.

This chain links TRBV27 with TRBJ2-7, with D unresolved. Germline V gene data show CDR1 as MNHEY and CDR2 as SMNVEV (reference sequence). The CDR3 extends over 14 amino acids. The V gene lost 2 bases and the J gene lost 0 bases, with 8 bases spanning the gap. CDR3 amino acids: CASSLVSGSYEQYF. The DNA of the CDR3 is TGTGCCAGCAGTTTAGTTTCAGGCTCCTACGAGCAGTACTTC.

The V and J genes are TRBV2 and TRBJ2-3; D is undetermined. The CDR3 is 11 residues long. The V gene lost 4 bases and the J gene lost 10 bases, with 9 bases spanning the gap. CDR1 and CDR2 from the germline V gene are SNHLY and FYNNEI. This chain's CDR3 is CASSAAGSQYF. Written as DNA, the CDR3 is TGTGCCAGCAGTGCTGCTGGATCGCAGTATTTT.

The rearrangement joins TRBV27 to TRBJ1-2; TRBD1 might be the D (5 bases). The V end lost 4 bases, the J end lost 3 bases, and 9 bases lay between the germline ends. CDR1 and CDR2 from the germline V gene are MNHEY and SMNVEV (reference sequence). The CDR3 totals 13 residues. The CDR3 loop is CASSSVTDYGYTF. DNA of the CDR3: TGTGCCAGCAGTTCCGTGACAGACTATGGCTACACCTTC.

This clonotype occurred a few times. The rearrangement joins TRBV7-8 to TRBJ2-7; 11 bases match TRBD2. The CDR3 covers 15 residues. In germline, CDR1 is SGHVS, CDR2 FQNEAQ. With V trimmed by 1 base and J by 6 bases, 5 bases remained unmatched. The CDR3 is CASSLVLAGGSEQYF. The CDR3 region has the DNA TGTGCCAGCAGCTTAGTCCTAGCGGGAGGAAGCGAGCAGTACTTC.

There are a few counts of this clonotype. In DNA, the CDR3 is TGCAGTGCTAGGGACCCAGGGGTTGGCTACACCTTC. Residues: CSARDPGVGYTF. The rearrangement links TRBV20-1 to TRBJ1-2, with D possibly matching TRBD1 (6 bases). The CDR3 covers 12 residues. CDR1 DFQATT and CDR2 SNEGSKA come from the germline V gene (reference sequence). V lost 3 bases and J lost 7, with 12 bases in between.

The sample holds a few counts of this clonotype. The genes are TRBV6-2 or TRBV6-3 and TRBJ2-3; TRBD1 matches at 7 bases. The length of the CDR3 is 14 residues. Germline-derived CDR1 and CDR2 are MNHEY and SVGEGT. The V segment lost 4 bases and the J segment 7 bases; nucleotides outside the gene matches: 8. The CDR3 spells CASSFGQAVNTQYF. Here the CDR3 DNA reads TGTGCCAGCAGTTTTGGACAGGCCGTGAATACGCAGTATTTT.

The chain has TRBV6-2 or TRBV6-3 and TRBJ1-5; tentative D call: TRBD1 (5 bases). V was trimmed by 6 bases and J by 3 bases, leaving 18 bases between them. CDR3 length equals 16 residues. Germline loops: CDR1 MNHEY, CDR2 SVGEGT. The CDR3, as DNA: TGTGCCAGCAGCAGATTCTCTACAGGTAACAATCAGCCCCAGCATTTT. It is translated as CASSRFSTGNNQPQHF.

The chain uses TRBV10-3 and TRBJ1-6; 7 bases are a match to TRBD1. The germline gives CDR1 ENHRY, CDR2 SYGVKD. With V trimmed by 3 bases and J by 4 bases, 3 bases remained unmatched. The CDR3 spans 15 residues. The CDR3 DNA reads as TGTGCCATCAGTGACAGGGGGATTTATAATTCACCCCTCCACTTT. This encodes CAISDRGIYNSPLHF.